These 7 T cell receptor beta chains originate from one sample sequenced in a study of naive and memory T cell subsets. Study results and limitations: A few larger clonotypes appeared in naive repertoires, especially CD8, possibly memory cells re-expressing CD45RA.

These receptors have no known antigen. Two oligonucleotides, mixed equimolar, formed the beta constant-region primer covering TRBC1 and TRBC2. Four rounds of PCR amplified the ligated cDNA using nested alpha and beta constant-region primers plus SP2. TCRdb reprocessed the UMI-ligation and nested PCR reads via MiXCR and lists one record per CDR3 protein. This sample carries over 110,000 distinct CDR3 sequences, about 20% of them seen once, and the ten largest clones take about 0.6%. Source material: naive CD8+ T cells from blood. Source of these receptors: a human donor in good health.

This sequence joins TRBV12-3 or TRBV12-4 and TRBJ2-6; D gene ambiguous. V was shortened by 5 bases and J by 2 bases, with 13 bases between the two germline ends. The CDR3 sequence is 16 residues long. The CDR3 DNA is TGTGCCAGCAGTACGGCGAGGATTGCTGGGGCCAACGTCCTGACTTTC. Residues: CASSTARIAGANVLTF.

The rearrangement joins TRBV6-2 or TRBV6-3 to TRBJ1-1; TRBD1 might be the D (5 bases). Germline CDR1 is MNHEY and CDR2 is SVGEGT. The CDR3 runs 14 residues. The V gene lost 4 bases and the J gene lost 1 base, with 10 bases spanning the gap. CDR3 region: CASSFAGSNTEAFF. The CDR3, as DNA: TGTGCCAGCAGTTTCGCAGGGTCGAACACTGAAGCTTTCTTT.

This clonotype was seen repeatedly, ten times or more. This chain connects TRBV29-1 to TRBJ2-1; 7 nucleotides line up with TRBD1. Germline V CDR1 and CDR2: SQVTM, ANQGSEA. V shed 3 bases and J 0 bases; nucleotides not matched to a gene: 5. CDR3 length: 15 residues. The CDR3 DNA sequence: TGCAGCGTTGAGCTCTGGGACAGCTCCTACAATGAGCAGTTCTTC. Protein: CSVELWDSSYNEQFF.

This clonotype turned up a few times. The chain couples TRBV28 to TRBJ1-3; D gene ambiguous. This CDR3 region has 14 residues. From germline, CDR1 is MDHEN and CDR2 SYDVKM. Trimming removed 4 bases from V and 0 bases from J, with 7 bases in between. CDR3 in amino acids: CASSYEFSGNTIYF. The CDR3 DNA reads as TGTGCCAGCAGTTATGAGTTCTCTGGAAACACCATATATTTT. The variable domain in full, completed from reference TRBV28 and TRBJ1-3, reads DVKVTQSSRYLVKRTGEKVFLECVQDMDHENMFWYRQDPGLGLRLIYFSYDVKMKEKGDIPEGYSVSREKKERFSLILESASTNQTSMYLCASSYEFSGNTIYFGEGSWLTVV.

The V and J genes are TRBV29-1 and TRBJ2-1, with D tentatively TRBD2 (6 bases). Germline-derived CDR1 and CDR2 are SQVTM and ANQGSEA. Trimming pared 8 bases from V and 7 bases from J, leaving 30 bases between. CDR3 length: 17 residues. CDR3 DNA: TGCAGCCCAGGCAGGTTTGGGGCGGGATCCGCCCGGAATGAGCAGTTCTTC. Translation gives CSPGRFGAGSARNEQFF.

This clonotype was counted only a few times. V and J are TRBV28 and TRBJ2-1, with TRBD2 matching 8 bases. Per germline, CDR1 MDHEN and CDR2 SYDVKM. The length of the CDR3 is 15 residues. Trimming cost V 1 base and J 6 bases; bases outside gene matches: 5. CDR3: CASSLYPGGSNEQFF. CDR3 DNA sequence: TGTGCCAGCAGTTTATATCCGGGAGGGAGCAATGAGCAGTTCTTC.

This clonotype was observed many times. The chain links TRBV28 to TRBJ2-4, with TRBD1 matching over 7 bases. The CDR3 has 14 residues. Per the germline V gene, CDR1 is MDHEN and CDR2 is SYDVKM. Unmatched junction bases numbered 7, after V lost 5 bases and J lost 6 bases. The CDR3 spells CASSVEGQINIQYF. DNA for the CDR3: TGTGCCAGCAGTGTAGAGGGACAGATAAACATTCAGTACTTC.